The rows below give T cell receptor beta chains drawn from one sample of a study of blood T cells in healthy people across ages. TCRdb reprocessed the 5' RACE reads with MiXCR, giving one entry per CDR3 protein. The sample records approximately 850,000 distinct CDR3 sequences, under 55% being singletons. Sequencing was performed on blood. All receptors come from a man aged 55 to 70 in good health. Each CDR3 is given with its conserved first and last residue. D genes are given only for firm matches. A clone size is listed for some rows: how often the clone was seen (once, few, many), or a class if it is expanded.

j_call: TRBJ2-7; clone_size: NA; v_call: TRBV5-5; d_call: NA; cdr3_nt: TGTGCCAGCAGCTTTAGCGAGAACAGGCAGTACGAGCAGTACTTC; cdr3_aa: CASSFSENRQYEQYF
j_call: TRBJ2-1; clone_size: few; v_call: TRBV7-2; d_call: NA; cdr3_nt: TGTGCCAGCAGCTCAGCCCCAGTACGGAGCTCCTACAATGAGCAGTTCTTC; cdr3_aa: CASSSAPVRSSYNEQFF
j_call: TRBJ2-7; clone_size: NA; v_call: TRBV20-1; d_call: NA; cdr3_nt: TGCAGTGCTGGACCCGGGCCCGAGCAGTACTTC; cdr3_aa: CSAGPGPEQYF
j_call: TRBJ1-2; clone_size: NA; v_call: TRBV7-2; d_call: TRBD1; cdr3_nt: TGTGCCAGCAGCTTAGAGGGACAGCTAACGGGTGGCTACACCTTC; cdr3_aa: CASSLEGQLTGGYTF
j_call: TRBJ1-1; clone_size: NA; v_call: TRBV6-6; d_call: NA; cdr3_nt: TGTGCCAGCAGAGAGCAGGGGAGCACTGAAGCTTTCTTT; cdr3_aa: CASREQGSTEAFF
j_call: TRBJ2-5; clone_size: few; v_call: TRBV27; d_call: NA; cdr3_nt: TGTGCCAGCACCCCGAGTTATCCTCAAGAGACCCAGTACTTC; cdr3_aa: CASTPSYPQETQYF
j_call: TRBJ2-4; clone_size: many; v_call: TRBV20-1; d_call: NA; cdr3_nt: TGCAGTGCTACAGTCGTTGGCGGGACGGCCAAAAACATTCAGTACTTC; cdr3_aa: CSATVVGGTAKNIQYF
j_call: TRBJ2-3; clone_size: few; v_call: TRBV7-2; d_call: NA; cdr3_nt: TGTGCCAGCAGCTTATTTGCCCACACAGATACGCAGTATTTT; cdr3_aa: CASSLFAHTDTQYF
j_call: TRBJ1-5; clone_size: many; v_call: TRBV21-1; d_call: NA; cdr3_nt: TGTGCCAGCGGAGACAGGGGTCCGAATCAGCCCCAGCATTTT; cdr3_aa: CASGDRGPNQPQHF
j_call: TRBJ2-6; clone_size: NA; v_call: TRBV12-3/TRBV12-4; d_call: NA; cdr3_nt: TGTGCCAGCAGTTTACCCACAGGCGTCCTGACTTTC; cdr3_aa: CASSLPTGVLTF